The T cell receptor beta chain described here comes from a study of control samples from healthy donors and cancer patients. Trimming took off 1 base at V and 3 bases at J, with 13 bases between the two ends. Germline CDR1 is SGHRS and CDR2 is YFSETQ. The CDR3 covers 15 residues. Profiled with immunoSEQ multiplex PCR; TCRdb holds only in-frame clones, not every one. The sample has approximately 82,000 clones; around 87% are singletons. Material: blood. This rearrangement joins TRBV5-1 to TRBJ1-2, with no clear D. The TCR originated in a man aged 45-65 years in good health. CDR3 DNA: TGCGCCAGCAGCTTGAGTTTAGACCGGGACTATGGCTACACCTTC. Translating gives CASSLSLDRDYGYTF.